The sequence of this T cell receptor (beta chain) was determined in a study of T-cell memory formation after mild COVID-19. Study-wide results and limits: Chiefly within CM and EM were the contracting CD4+ clones; CD8+ ones were within EMRA.

The V gene lost 3 bases and the J gene lost 1 base, with 10 bases spanning the gap. Germline V gene lookup returns CDR1 KGHSH and CDR2 LQKENI. The CDR3 totals 15 residues. Each CDR3 protein is one row after TCRdb ran MiXCR on the 5' RACE reads. This sample has about 200,000 distinct CDR3 sequences, with just over 9.5% found just once. About this clonotype: Its target is unknown.

Sequencing was carried out using PBMCs or a T cell subset sorted from them (not recorded which). This receptor was obtained from a man aged 18 to 35 who had mild COVID-19 (a few samples of this study predate the infection). Cell type and time point are not known. This chain uses TRBV18 with TRBJ2-4, with D possibly TRBD2 on 6 matching bases. CDR3 region: CASSPPGRAKNIQYF. CDR3 nucleotide sequence: TGTGCCAGCTCACCCCCAGGGAGGGCCAAAAACATTCAGTACTTC.